The rows below give T cell receptor beta chains drawn from one sample of a study of blood T cell repertoires in COVID-19. Assay: immunoSEQ multiplex PCR; the TCRdb copy retains only in-frame clones and omits some. The sample lists under 500,000 clones; 75% to 90% were seen once. The sequenced material came from PBMCs or T cells enriched from blood (not recorded which). These TCRs come from a man aged 30-40 years who had recovered from COVID-19. Both conserved end residues are part of each CDR3. Each record gives: V gene, CDR3 protein.

TRBV5-6 | CASSRTPADSGNTIYF
TRBV3-1/TRBV3-2 | CASSDRGSYEQYF
TRBV7-9 | CASSSTGGKAGGYTF
TRBV5-1 | CASSLGQGEDGYTF
TRBV7-2 | CASSVSTRLEAFF
TRBV7-2 | CASSLGDRGREKLFF
TRBV18 | CASSQQTGWTDTQYF
TRBV16 | CASSQSRGAGANVLTF
TRBV3-1/TRBV3-2 | CASSQDAVVETQYF
TRBV5-1 | CASSPRDRVFNEQFF
TRBV5-8 | CASSFESHEQYF
TRBV30 | CAWARQGAPPRQPQHF
TRBV10-3 | CAISETGYGYTF
TRBV5-1 | CASSDRTGTYGYTF
TRBV5-1 | CASSPGQGDGYTF
TRBV5-1 | CASSLRTGGVSEAFF
TRBV20-1 | CSASLMFAEAFF
TRBV28 | CASSGGGQGVIPGGYTF
TRBV27 | CASSLGQGDQPQHF
TRBV6-9 | CASSYHHSVETQYF
TRBV29-1 | CSVGRGSGNTIYF
TRBV7-8 | CASSLTSVETQYF
TRBV2 | CASKLRAGNTIYF
TRBV5-5 | CASSLTGQGTEAFF
TRBV28 | CASRDGGTDTQYF
TRBV29-1 | CSVEDLRTGEYNEQFF
TRBV6-6 | CASSWDRPSYNEQFF
TRBV12-3/TRBV12-4 | CASTLGANTEAFF
TRBV18 | CASSLHRGTEAFF
TRBV7-2 | CASSFGTGEKLFF
TRBV27 | CASSLRQDAAYEQYF
TRBV5-8 | CASSLSGFDTEAFF